This T cell receptor beta chain was sequenced for a study of blood T cell repertoires in COVID-19. The overall study: Sites in the United States, Italy and Spain provided acute and convalescent COVID-19 samples. The cDNA or gDNA used as material had been derived from T cells, B-cell-depleted T cells, or PBMCs.

Per the original data handling: Amplification with reference gene primers provided the estimates of nucleated cell counts. TCRdb keeps only in-frame clones here, not all; method: immunoSEQ multiplex PCR. The DNA gave D and trimming, while V, J and clone size come from that table. The sample includes about 59,000 clones, 65% to 80% of them seen just once. This TCR came from a man aged 55 to 70 with acute or convalescent COVID-19. The specimen sequenced was peripheral blood.

The CDR3 spells CASKGRQGMNTEAFF. CDR3 DNA: TGTGCCAGCAAGGGACGACAGGGGATGAACACTGAAGCTTTCTTT. V is TRBV7-9 and J is TRBJ1-1; TRBD1 matches 8 bases. Trimming cost V 7 bases and J 0 bases; bases outside gene matches: 7. This CDR3 is 15 amino acids long. The V gene's germline CDR1 is SEHNR and CDR2 FQNEAQ (reference sequence).